This paragraph covers one T cell receptor beta chain sequence. Its antigen remains unidentified. Sequencing used immunoSEQ multiplex PCR; TCRdb keeps in-frame clones, though not all of them. The table lists some 2 million clones, about 95% of them singletons. The entry originates in a study of shared clonotypes between healthy human individuals. The study, taken as a whole, reports: The four-donor shared clonotypes exceeded non-shared clonotypes in generation probability, with non-shared ones scoring lower. Rarefaction gave evidence that sorted-subset sequencing remained incomplete despite large depth.

Positively selected for CCR7, the CD45RO-negative cells used as naive CD8 cells excluded terminally differentiated effector memory CD45RA+ cells. The CDR3 is 17 amino acids. The V end was cut by 0 bases, the J end by 3 bases, with 14 bases between. Germline V gene sequence: CDR1 LGHNA, CDR2 YSLEER. This sequence joins TRBV4-3 and TRBJ2-2, with TRBD2 as a possible D gene (5 bases). The sample taken for sequencing was naive CD8+ T cells sorted from blood. This TCR was recovered from a man aged 18-30 years in good health. The CDR3 here is CASSQDPMRAHTGELFF. CDR3 DNA: TGCGCCAGCAGCCAAGATCCCATGAGGGCGCACACCGGGGAGCTGTTTTTT.